This T cell receptor (beta chain) was obtained from a study of cytotoxic CD8 clonotypes in ibrutinib-treated CLL listed by TCRdb under 2021. About the full investigation: The cohort was composed of about 10 relapsed/refractory and roughly 15 treatment-naive patients; IGHV unmutated status was identified in some 17 patients. Of the approximately 87 participants in the trial, 25 to 30 had longitudinal samples available. Every sample from remission and from progressive disease was obtained while the patients were still on ibrutinib. An average of roughly 270,000 productive templates and some 99,000 productive rearrangements was obtained per sample. Responses were partial in about 25 patients and complete in 2; after median approximately 5.5 years follow-up, some 15 stayed in remission and some twelve progressed. Cryopreserved peripheral blood mononuclear cells were collected before treatment, at response, and at either disease progression or sustained remission. Response samples were obtained after a median of approximately 12 months of treatment, with a range of about 6 to 36 months. Results the study describes overall, beyond this receptor: Clonality increased at ibrutinib response, stayed stable in sustained remission, and fell back toward baseline at progression. Sustained-remission and progressing patients did not have matched sampling times, and lymph node repertoires were not examined. Public clonotypes were rare and either shrank or stayed stable during treatment, and the rise in clonality at ibrutinib response reflected expansion of private clonotypes. Baseline clonality exceeded that of age-matched healthy donors and correlated strongly with circulating CD8+ T-cell counts.

From the cysteine up to the phenylalanine, the CDR3 has a length of 15 residues. Only the CDR3 part of the read is kept: 45 bases, read in frame from the first base. V is clipped by 5 bases and J by 5 bases, and the sequence between their germline boundaries is 18 bases long. The germline V gene supplies CDR1 SGHAT and CDR2 FQNNGV. The goal of deep resolution MiSeq sequencing was a depth between 1 in 1 million and 1 in 200,000 T cells, and coverage averaged 10x per clonotype. The immunoSEQ hsTCRB Kit was used to generate the TCR beta libraries. Per the source publication's procedure: ImmunoSEQ Data Assistant and ImmunoSEQ Analyzer were used for data analysis, and V, D and J genes were assigned according to IMGT definitions. Clonality was computed as one minus normalized Shannon entropy of productive rearrangement frequencies, ranging from 0 to 1. Public clonotype analysis was restricted to overrepresented clonotypes comprising at least 0.05% of each patient's repertoire. Repertoires from some twelve age-matched healthy donors in immuneACCESS were used as clonality controls. The immuneACCESS repertoire file appears here via TCRdb, limited to in-frame rearrangements. These files lack a portion of the clones; in checked studies, under half of the deficit traces to unresolved V genes, and the cause of the others is not known. The D gene and trimming were derived from the DNA, and the V and J assignments and clone size from that table. The sample includes roughly 250,000 clones, with 60% to 75% observed a single time. Clones ranked in the top ten supply 15% of the sample.

Details on this clone: Its antigen is currently not known. There are no base qualities to consult, and no much larger clone falls within one base.

The sample's time point label, decoded: approximately 25 months on ibrutinib. For TCR beta library preparation, 2 to 2.5 micrograms of genomic DNA were isolated from cryopreserved PBMCs. Longitudinal blood samples from CLL patients on ibrutinib monotherapy were analyzed using high-throughput TCR beta sequencing. The patients took part in an open-label, single-center phase 2 trial of ibrutinib monotherapy. Sequences were derived from PBMCs, sampled after 24 months of ibrutinib treatment. Rearrangement joined TRBV11-2 to TRBJ1-1, with no reliable assignment of the D segment. The TCR sequence derives from a human donor with chronic lymphocytic leukemia. The CDR3 amino acid sequence is: CASSPRQLGQTEAFF. The nucleotide sequence is given as TGTGCCAGCAGCCCCCGTCAACTTGGCCAGACTGAAGCTTTCTTT.